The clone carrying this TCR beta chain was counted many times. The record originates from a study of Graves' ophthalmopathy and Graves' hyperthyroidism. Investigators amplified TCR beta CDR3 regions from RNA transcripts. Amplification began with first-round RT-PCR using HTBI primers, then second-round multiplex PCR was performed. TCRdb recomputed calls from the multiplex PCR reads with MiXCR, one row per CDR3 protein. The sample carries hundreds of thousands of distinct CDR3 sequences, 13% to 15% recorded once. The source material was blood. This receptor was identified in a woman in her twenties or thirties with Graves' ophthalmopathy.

The CDR3 DNA sequence: TGTGCCAGCAGTACAATACCTAGGGGGGGACCCAATCAGCCCCAGCATTTT. Residues: CASSTIPRGGPNQPQHF. The chain recombines TRBV6-2 or TRBV6-3 with TRBJ1-5; TRBD1 might be the D (6 bases). Germline CDR1 reads MNHEY; CDR2 reads SVGEGT. The CDR3 has 17 amino acids. The V end lost 5 bases, the J end lost 3 bases, and 20 bases lay between the germline ends.